The table lists the clone carrying this T cell receptor (beta chain) with a few counts. Its cognate antigen is unknown. 5'RACE with constant-segment primers built TCRalpha and TCRbeta cDNA libraries with UMIs. TCRdb analysed the 5' RACE reads with MiXCR anew, one entry per CDR3 protein. The sample gives about 470,000 distinct CDR3 sequences, roughly 23% of which show up once; approximately 12% is in the top ten. The sample originates from a study of T-cell memory formation after mild COVID-19. Study background: TCR clustering was largely donor specific. Whole-study findings and limits: There was no confirmation that second-wave clones peaking on day 37 were SARS-CoV-2 specific. Certain responding clones were present in pre-infection memory, suggesting participation of cross-reactive memory.

V lost 3 bases, J lost 1 base, and 15 bases lay in between. The CDR3 spans 16 residues. Germline lookup yields CDR1 SGHVS and CDR2 FQNEAQ. The sample was PBMCs or a T cell subset sorted from them (not recorded which). The TCR was taken from an adult woman who had mild COVID-19 (a few samples of this study predate the infection). Cell type and time point are not known. This rearrangement joins TRBV7-8 to TRBJ2-5, with a possible D match to TRBD2 (6 bases). Written as DNA, the CDR3 is TGTGCCAGCAGCTTCTACCCCGGGACTCGCCAAGAGACCCAGTACTTC. It codes for CASSFYPGTRQETQYF.